The T cell receptor (beta chain) under discussion was sequenced for a study of blood T cells in healthy people across ages. Overall study results and limits: A greater number of naive CD4+ cells and higher diversity distinguished long-lived donors from aged donors.

Donors ranged from roughly 6 to 100 years old and were healthy Caucasians in Russia. Primed by a sample-barcoded 5' primer and a J-beta primer mix, a second PCR proceeded for about 6 to 12 cycles. TCRdb passed the 5' RACE reads through MiXCR, listing each CDR3 protein once. The sample consists of approximately 770,000 distinct CDR3 sequences, 58% of them appearing once. As for this clonotype: Its antigen remains unknown.

CDR3 length: 16 amino acids. With 0 bases clipped from V and 4 bases from J, the junction kept 8 bases outside the gene matches. CDR1 and CDR2 (germline): LGHNA, YNFKEQ. V gene TRBV4-2 combines with J gene TRBJ2-5; 7 positions match TRBD2. This receptor was identified in a man aged 30 to 45 in good health. Sequences were obtained from blood. The CDR3 coding sequence is TGTGCCAGCAGCCAAGATGTGAAAGCGGGGCCAGAGACCCAGTACTTC. This sequence encodes CASSQDVKAGPETQYF.